This paragraph covers one T cell receptor (beta chain) sequence. The antigen is unknown. PCR employed 60 Vbeta and 13 Jbeta primers. TCRdb keeps only in-frame clones here, not all; method: immunoSEQ multiplex PCR. The sample has under 150,000 clones; over 75% are singletons. Per germline, CDR1 SGHTA and CDR2 FQGNSA. CDR3 size: 16 residues. V lost 1 base and J lost 6; bases outside the gene matches: 8. The data stem from a study of cytomegalovirus exposure and HLA in healthy donors. Study as a whole: Samples from HLA-typed donors yielded about 85 million unique TCRs in an early data release.

Study-wide results and limits: Cytomegalovirus-associated TCR beta chains were listed, numbering some 150. A link between a missense DCLRE1C variant and TCR beta V- and J-gene trimming emerged from a later analysis.

This chain links TRBV7-2 with TRBJ1-5; TRBD1 matches 8 bases. The sequence was collected from a boy aged 5-17 years in good health and CMV-seronegative. Specimen: PBMCs. The CDR3 sequence: CASSLVGQAGSQPQHF. The DNA for the CDR3 is TGTGCCAGCAGCTTAGTGGGACAGGCGGGAAGTCAGCCCCAGCATTTT.